These 5 T cell receptor beta chains share one sample of origin, sequenced in a study of blood T cell repertoires in COVID-19. Method: immunoSEQ multiplex PCR; TCRdb's copy keeps in-frame clones and lacks some. The data show about 84,000 clones, with 80% to 90% seen just once and roughly 16% held by the top ten. Material for sequencing was peripheral blood. The receptors were sampled from a woman of 80 years or more with acute or convalescent COVID-19.

This clone appeared a single time. The genes are TRBV7-2 and TRBJ1-2, with D unresolved. Germline CDR1 and CDR2: SGHTA and FQGNSA. The CDR3 runs 13 residues. Trimming cost V 5 bases and J 4 bases, with 11 bases left between them. The CDR3: CASSRAQLYGYTF. CDR3 bases: TGTGCCAGCAGCCGCGCACAGCTCTATGGCTACACCTTC.

The chain employs TRBV9 and TRBJ2-3, with D unresolved. V lost 2 bases and J 0 bases, leaving 10 bases between the germline ends. The germline V gene encodes CDR1 SGDLS and CDR2 YYNGEE. This CDR3 spans 15 amino acids. The CDR3 region is CASSVISSSTDTQYF. CDR3 coding DNA: TGTGCCAGCAGCGTCATCAGTTCTAGCACAGATACGCAGTATTTT.

V and J are TRBV2 and TRBJ2-5; maybe TRBD2 (5 bases). Looked up from germline, CDR1 is SNHLY and CDR2 is FYNNEI. Trimming removed 4 bases at V and 5 bases at J, with 11 bases between. The CDR3 runs to 13 residues. CDR3 sequence reads: CASSVPGKETQYF. The CDR3 nucleotides are TGTGCCAGCAGTGTCCCCGGGAAGGAGACCCAGTACTTC.

This chain links TRBV2 with TRBJ2-7, with TRBD2 matching over 7 bases. The CDR3 is 15 residues long. The junction had 11 bases not matched to a gene; V was cut back by 2 bases and J by 7 bases. CDR1 SNHLY and CDR2 FYNNEI come from the germline V gene. This CDR3 reads CASSERAGSRVEQYF. In nucleotides, the CDR3 is TGTGCCAGCAGTGAAAGAGCGGGGTCCCGGGTGGAGCAGTACTTC.

This clone was observed a handful of times. CDR3 DNA sequence: TGTGCCAGCAGCTTAACAGGGCTGGTGTATGGCTACACCTTC. It specifies CASSLTGLVYGYTF. V is TRBV11-3 and J is TRBJ1-2, with a tentative D call TRBD1 (6 bases). Trimming stripped 2 bases from V and 5 bases from J, with 12 bases between. Germline V gene data show CDR1 as SGHNT and CDR2 as YENEEA. The CDR3 length is 14 residues.